This T cell receptor (beta chain) was sequenced in a study of T cells in Graves' hyperthyroidism and ophthalmopathy. Study-level points and caveats: Most clonotypes that expanded in the thyroid above 0.001 also showed up in blood. For ophthalmopathy, model prediction preceded onset by a median around 7 months.

Investigators excluded patients with uncontrolled infection, other autoimmune disease, pregnancy or lactation. Clinical symptoms, serum thyroxine and TRAb, thyroid ultrasound and orbital computed tomography were used for the diagnoses. This clonotype has a count of ten or more. The antigen remains unidentified. CDR3 length: 13 amino acids. The germline V gene encodes CDR1 LNHNV and CDR2 YYDKDF (reference sequence). The V end lost 1 base, the J end lost 6 bases, and 9 bases lay between the germline ends. The investigators amplified TCR beta CDR3 regions from RNA transcripts. HTBI primers were the set used in a first-round RT-PCR of the TCR CDR3. From the multiplex PCR reads, TCRdb called clonotypes with MiXCR, one entry per CDR3 protein. The table lists around 340,000 distinct CDR3 sequences, 15% to 20% of them singletons.

This chain connects TRBV15 to TRBJ1-1; no definite D call. Sequencing was done on a sample of blood. The sequence was collected from a woman in her thirties or forties with Graves' ophthalmopathy. The CDR3 loop reads CATSRALGAEAFF. As DNA, the CDR3 is TGTGCCACCAGCAGAGCATTGGGCGCTGAAGCTTTCTTT.